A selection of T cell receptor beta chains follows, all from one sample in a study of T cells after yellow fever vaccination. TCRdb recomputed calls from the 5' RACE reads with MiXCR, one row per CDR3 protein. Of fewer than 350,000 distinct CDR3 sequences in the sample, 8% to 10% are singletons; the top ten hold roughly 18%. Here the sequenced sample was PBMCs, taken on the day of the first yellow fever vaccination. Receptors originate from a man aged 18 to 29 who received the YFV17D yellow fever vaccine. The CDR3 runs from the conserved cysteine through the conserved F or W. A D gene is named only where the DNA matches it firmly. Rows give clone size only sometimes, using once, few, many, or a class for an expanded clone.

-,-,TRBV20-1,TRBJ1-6,TGCAGTGCTAGAGTAAATCTTGGGGAATCCCACTTT,CSARVNLGESHF
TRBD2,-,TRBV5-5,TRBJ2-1,TGTGCCAGCAGCTTTGACTTACTAGCGGGGGTAGTATACAATGAGCAGTTCTTC,CASSFDLLAGVVYNEQFF
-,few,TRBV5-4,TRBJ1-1,TGTGCCAGCAGCTTGTTTGAAACACCCCGGGCTGAAGCTTTCTTT,CASSLFETPRAEAFF
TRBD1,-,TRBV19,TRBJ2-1,TGTGCCAGTGGAAGGAGTGGACAGGGTCCCAATGAGCAGTTCTTC,CASGRSGQGPNEQFF
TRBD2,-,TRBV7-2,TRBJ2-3,TGTGCCAGCAGCCCTAGCGGGGATGGGGCAGATACGCAGTATTTT,CASSPSGDGADTQYF
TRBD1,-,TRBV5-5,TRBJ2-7,TGTGCCAGCCGCTGGAGCGGACAGGGGGCATTGGACGAGCAGTACTTC,CASRWSGQGALDEQYF
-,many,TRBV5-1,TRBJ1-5,TGCGCCAGCAGCTCCGGGACGGGTAGCAATCAGCCCCAGCATTTT,CASSSGTGSNQPQHF
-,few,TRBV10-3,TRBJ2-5,TGTGCCATCAGTCGGGAAAATAACCAAGAGACCCAGTACTTC,CAISRENNQETQYF
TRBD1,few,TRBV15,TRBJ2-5,TGTGCCACCAGCAAAGGACAGGGGAGTTCGGAAGAGACCCAGTACTTC,CATSKGQGSSEETQYF
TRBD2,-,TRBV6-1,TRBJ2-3,TGTGCCAGCAAAGCGGGGCCGACCTATAATACGCAGTATTTT,CASKAGPTYNTQYF
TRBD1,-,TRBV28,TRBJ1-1,TGTGCCAGCACCCCAGGACAGGACACTGAAGCTTCCTTT,CASTPGQDTEASF
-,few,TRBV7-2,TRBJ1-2,-,CASSLVGRGSTF
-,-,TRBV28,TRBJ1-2,TGTGCCAGCAGTCTCCGACACAGGGCGGGGAGCTATGGCTACACCTTC,CASSLRHRAGSYGYTF
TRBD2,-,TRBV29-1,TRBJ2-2,TGCAGCGTTGAAGATACTAGCGGGGGGAGGAACACCGGGGAGCTGTTTTTT,CSVEDTSGGRNTGELFF
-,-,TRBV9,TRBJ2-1,TGTGCCAGCAGCGTATTAGGACTTGGGAATGAGCAGTTCTTC,CASSVLGLGNEQFF
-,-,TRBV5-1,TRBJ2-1,TGCGCCAGCAGCATGACTTTAAATGAGCAGTTCTTC,CASSMTLNEQFF
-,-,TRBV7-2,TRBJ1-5,TGTGCCAGCAGCTTGATGACAGATCAGCCCCAGCATTTT,CASSLMTDQPQHF
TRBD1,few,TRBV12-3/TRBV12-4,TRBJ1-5,TGTGCCAGCAGTTTAACGCAGGGGGATCAGCCCCAGCATTTT,CASSLTQGDQPQHF
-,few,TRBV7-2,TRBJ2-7,TGTGCCAGCAGCTTAGGTCCAGAGATTTACGAGCAGTACTTC,CASSLGPEIYEQYF
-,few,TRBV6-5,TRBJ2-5,TGTGCCAGCAGCCCCCCAGAGGGTACCCAGTACTTC,CASSPPEGTQYF
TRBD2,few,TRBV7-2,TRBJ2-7,TGTGCCAGCAGCTTATACTATGGACTAGCGGGGGGCGAGCAGTACTTC,CASSLYYGLAGGEQYF
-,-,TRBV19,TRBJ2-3,TGTGCCAGTAGTGTCCCAAGCACAGATACGCAGTATTTT,CASSVPSTDTQYF
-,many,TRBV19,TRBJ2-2,TGTGCCAGTAGTATAGGACTGGGGGGCACCGGGGAGCTGTTTTTT,CASSIGLGGTGELFF
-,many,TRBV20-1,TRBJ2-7,TGCAGTGCTAGAGATGGAACTAGGATCAGCGAGCAGTACTTC,CSARDGTRISEQYF
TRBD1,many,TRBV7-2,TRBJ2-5,TGTGCCAGCAGCCATCGGACAGGGGGCAGGCAAGAGACCCAGTACTTC,CASSHRTGGRQETQYF
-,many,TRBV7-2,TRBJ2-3,TGTGCCAGCAGCTTATACGGCCTAGCCTCAGATACGCAGTATTTT,CASSLYGLASDTQYF
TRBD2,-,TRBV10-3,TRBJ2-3,TGTGCCATCAGTGAGTCGATACTAGCGGGCACAGATACGCAGTATTTT,CAISESILAGTDTQYF
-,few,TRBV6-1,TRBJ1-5,TGTGCCAGCAGTGAAGCGCTTCAGCACGGGGGTGCCCAGCATTTT,CASSEALQHGGAQHF
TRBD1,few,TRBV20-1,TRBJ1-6,TGCAGTGCTAGAGGGACAGGCAGGTATAATTCACCCCTCCACTTT,CSARGTGRYNSPLHF
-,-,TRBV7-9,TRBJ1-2,TGTGCCAGCAGCTTGGACAGCTACTATGGCTACACCTTC,CASSLDSYYGYTF
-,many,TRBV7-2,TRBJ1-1,TGTGCCAGCAGCTTAAGGGCCCAGAACACTGAAGCTTTCTTT,CASSLRAQNTEAFF